This is a list of T cell receptor beta chains from one sample in a study of OX40 agonist ivuxolimab in advanced cancers. Using immunoSEQ multiplex PCR, the repertoire was profiled, and TCRdb retains in-frame clones only, with some absent. The table has about 14,000 clones, approximately 80% seen once. This specimen was CD4+ or CD8+ T cells sorted from blood, taken in a trial of the OX40 agonist ivuxolimab. These receptors all come from an adult with an advanced solid tumor such as melanoma, head and neck, liver or kidney cancer. CDR3s include the opening cysteine and the closing phenylalanine or tryptophan. The order of the fields is V gene, D gene, J gene, clone size, CDR3 DNA, CDR3 protein. The D gene is left open where the match is weak. Clone size is not always given. Where it is, it says once, few, many or a class for expanded clones.

>TRBV27|TRBD2|TRBJ2-7|-
TGTGCCAGCAGTTTAGTTCTAGCGGGCGGGGAGCAGTACTTC
CASSLVLAGGEQYF
>TRBV11-2|-|TRBJ2-6|-
TGTGCCAGCAGCTTCCCCCGGGAAGGGGCCAACGTCCTGACTTTC
CASSFPREGANVLTF
>TRBV30|-|TRBJ1-1|-
TGTGCCTGGACCCGGGGGAACACTGAAGCTTTCTTT
CAWTRGNTEAFF
>TRBV7-2|TRBD1|TRBJ2-5|-
TGTGCCAGCAGCGTTGGGACAGCTCAAGAGACCCAGTACTTC
CASSVGTAQETQYF
>TRBV28|-|TRBJ2-3|once
TGTGCCAGCAGCGCCCCCCCCGAGCTCACAGATACGCAGTATTTT
CASSAPPELTDTQYF
>TRBV4-2|-|TRBJ2-3|-
TGTGCCAGCAGCCCCCGAGGGGGACCAAGCACAGATACGCAGTATTTT
CASSPRGGPSTDTQYF
>TRBV7-2|TRBD2|TRBJ2-7|-
TGTGCCAGCAGCCTAGCCACCAGCGGGGGTGGTTACGAGCAGTACTTC
CASSLATSGGGYEQYF
>TRBV30|TRBD1|TRBJ2-3|-
TGTGCCTGGAGAAAACAGGGGTTTAGCACAGATACGCAGTATTTT
CAWRKQGFSTDTQYF
>TRBV11-2|-|TRBJ2-7|large
TGTGCCAGCAGCCCTACACCGAACTACGAGCAGTACTTC
CASSPTPNYEQYF
>TRBV6-1|-|TRBJ2-4|-
TGTGCCAGCAGTGAATGGAGTAGGGTGAACATTCAGTACTTC
CASSEWSRVNIQYF
>TRBV28|-|TRBJ2-7|-
TGTGCCAGCAGTCCAGGGACCGGCGAGCAGTACTTC
CASSPGTGEQYF
>TRBV7-9|-|TRBJ2-5|-
TGTGCCAGCAGCTTAGAAGGGCAGCTCCAAGAGACCCAGTACTTC
CASSLEGQLQETQYF
>TRBV5-5|-|TRBJ2-4|-
TGTGCCAGCAGCTTGGGATTTGACCTAGCCAAAAACATTCAGTACTTC
CASSLGFDLAKNIQYF
>TRBV5-4|TRBD2|TRBJ2-3|-
TGTGCCTGGGGGACTAGCGGGAGCGATACGCAGTATTTT
CAWGTSGSDTQYF
>TRBV27|-|TRBJ1-5|-
TGTGCCAGCAGTTTCTCCAATCAGCCCCAGCATTTT
CASSFSNQPQHF
>TRBV7-3|TRBD2|TRBJ2-3|-
TGTGCCAGCAGCTTAATGACTAGCGGGGGTACAGATACGCAGTATTTT
CASSLMTSGGTDTQYF
>TRBV5-5|TRBD1|TRBJ1-5|-
TGTGCCAGCAGCCCTGGACAGGGTAGCAATCAGCCCCAGCATTTT
CASSPGQGSNQPQHF
>TRBV14|TRBD1|TRBJ1-2|few
TGTGCCAGCAGCCATCAACCTGTGTGGGGACAGGGGTTTTATGGCTACACCTTC
CASSHQPVWGQGFYGYTF